A single sample gave rise to the 14 T cell receptor beta chains below, sequenced in a study of OX40 agonist ivuxolimab in advanced cancers. Repertoires were generated with immunoSEQ multiplex PCR, while TCRdb's copy carries only in-frame clones and drops some. The sample shows tens of thousands of clones, about 86% of them seen only once. The sequencing used CD4+ or CD8+ T cells sorted from blood, collected in a trial of the OX40 agonist ivuxolimab. Receptors originate from an adult with an advanced solid tumor such as melanoma, head and neck, liver or kidney cancer.

This clone was detected a few times. V and J are TRBV7-9 and TRBJ2-2, with a weak D call TRBD2 (6 bases). The CDR3 has 14 residues. The germline gives CDR1 SEHNR, CDR2 FQNEAQ (reference sequence). Between the trimmed V and J ends, which lost 8 bases and 0 bases, there was a span of 10 bases. CDR3 sequence reads: CASGRGPNTGELFF. Here the CDR3 DNA reads TGTGCCAGCGGGCGGGGACCGAACACCGGGGAGCTGTTTTTT.

The chain uses TRBV18 and TRBJ1-6; D might be TRBD1 (5 bases). Germline-derived CDR1 and CDR2 are KGHSH and LQKENI. This CDR3 contains 15 residues. V was trimmed by 1 base and J by 5 bases, leaving 9 bases between them. DNA of the CDR3: TGTGCCAGCTCACCACGCACAGGCGATAATTCACCCCTCCACTTT. The encoded protein is CASSPRTGDNSPLHF.

J is TRBJ2-1 and V is TRBV9; TRBD1 matches 9 bases. The CDR3 is made up of 17 amino acids. In germline, CDR1 is SGDLS, CDR2 YYNGEE. With 3 bases clipped from V and 1 base from J, the junction kept 8 bases outside the gene matches. The CDR3 protein is CASSALLGQGSYNEQFF. CDR3 DNA sequence: TGTGCCAGCAGCGCCCTCCTAGGACAGGGGTCCTACAATGAGCAGTTCTTC.

This clone is labeled medium-sized. This rearrangement joins TRBV28 to TRBJ1-2; weak D call: TRBD1 (6 bases). From germline, CDR1 is MDHEN and CDR2 SYDVKM. The CDR3 runs 14 residues. V was shortened by 2 bases and J by 14 bases, with 21 bases between the two germline ends. CDR3 in amino acids: CASSLQGLPHHRTF. DNA of the CDR3: TGTGCCAGCAGTTTACAGGGGCTCCCTCACCATCGGACCTTC.

This clone has a single count. The chain recombines TRBV11-1 with TRBJ2-3; tentative D call: TRBD2 (6 bases). The V end lost 5 bases, the J end lost 0 bases, and 12 bases lay between the germline ends. Germline V CDR1 and CDR2: SGHAT, FQDESV (reference sequence). CDR3 length: 15 residues. In DNA, the CDR3 is TGTGCCAGCAGCATCCAGGGACTTAGCACAGATACGCAGTATTTT. Translating gives CASSIQGLSTDTQYF.

This chain connects TRBV27 to TRBJ2-3, with D possibly being TRBD2 (5 bases). V was cut by 6 bases and J by 7 bases, with 17 bases left in between. Per the germline V gene, CDR1 is MNHEY and CDR2 is SMNVEV (reference sequence). The CDR3 loop spans 14 amino acids. Here the CDR3 DNA reads TGTGCCAGCAGCCGGACCCCTCTAGCTAATACGCAGTATTTT. Translating it yields CASSRTPLANTQYF.

V and J are TRBV23-1 and TRBJ1-1; D is possibly TRBD1 (5 bases). TRBV23-1 carries the ORF label, with uncertain function. The V end was cut by 4 bases, the J end by 7 bases, with 22 bases between. The CDR3 has 16 amino acids. The CDR3 region is CASSPPKGQLADEAFF. CDR3 sequence (DNA): TGCGCCAGCAGTCCACCGAAGGGGCAACTAGCGGATGAAGCTTTCTTT.

The count of this clone is one. The chain carries TRBV4-1 and TRBJ2-1; 9 nucleotides match TRBD2. This CDR3 is 15 amino acids long. Germline CDR1 and CDR2: MGHRA and YSYEKL. The ends lost 1 base at V and 5 bases at J; junction bases unmatched: 3. The DNA for the CDR3 is TGCGCCAGCAGCCAAGTAGCGGGGGTCCACAATGAGCAGTTCTTC. It translates to CASSQVAGVHNEQFF.

The chain couples TRBV5-8 to TRBJ2-7; either TRBD1 or TRBD2 may fit D (5 bases each). The CDR3 loop spans 13 amino acids. Per the germline V gene, CDR1 is SGHTS and CDR2 is YDEGEE. With 1 base removed from V and 6 bases from J, the gap between germline ends came to 11 bases. CDR3 sequence: CASSLFGGPEQYF. The CDR3 DNA follows: TGTGCCAGCAGCTTGTTTGGGGGTCCCGAGCAGTACTTC.

This clone showed up just a few times. The J gene is TRBJ1-1, the V gene TRBV20-1; D gene uncertain. The CDR3 totals 11 residues. V lost 5 bases and J lost 4, with 8 bases in between. Germline assignment: CDR1 DFQATT and CDR2 SNEGSKA (reference sequence). CDR3: CSADRITEAFF. In DNA form, the CDR3 reads TGCAGTGCTGATAGGATCACTGAAGCTTTCTTT.

This chain links TRBV7-9 with TRBJ1-5; the match to TRBD1 covers 7 bases. V lost 3 bases, J lost 6 bases, and 8 bases stayed unmatched. Germline V gene lookup returns CDR1 SEHNR and CDR2 FQNEAQ (reference sequence). This CDR3 comprises 15 residues. This chain's CDR3 is CASSFTGEVGQPQHF. The CDR3, as DNA: TGTGCCAGCAGCTTTACAGGGGAGGTGGGTCAGCCCCAGCATTTT.

CDR3 in amino acids: CASSGWVGLGQETQYF. The CDR3 DNA reads TGTGCCAGCAGTGGCTGGGTGGGCCTGGGGCAAGAGACCCAGTACTTC. The chain uses TRBV25-1 and TRBJ2-5, with D unresolved. Germline V CDR1 and CDR2: MGHDK, SYGVNS. V lost 4 bases to trimming and J lost 2 bases, with 17 bases between them. The CDR3 extends over 16 amino acids.

The rearrangement links TRBV4-1 to TRBJ1-5; possible D gene TRBD1, 6 bases. Between the trimmed V and J ends, which lost 2 bases and 3 bases, there was a span of 17 bases. The CDR3 is made up of 17 amino acids. The germline V gene has CDR1 MGHRA and CDR2 YSYEKL. The CDR3 here is CASSQSGLGGDNQPQHF. The CDR3 DNA is TGCGCCAGCAGCCAATCCGGCCTAGGGGGGGACAATCAGCCCCAGCATTTT.

This clone was counted once. The genes are TRBV18 and TRBJ1-1, with TRBD1 identical over 7 bases. This CDR3 region has 17 residues. Germline V gene sequence: CDR1 KGHSH, CDR2 LQKENI. J gave up 5 bases and V 5 bases, and 17 bases lay outside the gene matches. The CDR3 sequence is CASSDHSPGQGGTEAFF. CDR3 DNA: TGTGCCAGCTCAGACCACTCTCCGGGCCAGGGGGGGACTGAAGCTTTCTTT.